This T cell receptor (beta chain) emerged from a study of shared clonotypes between healthy human individuals. Profiling relied on immunoSEQ multiplex PCR, and the TCRdb table lists in-frame clones only, not all of them. The data contain about a million clones, 70% to 80% of them singletons. The germline CDR1 and CDR2 sequences are MDHEN and SYDVKM. Germline trimming cut 3 bases from V and 4 bases from J; bases unmatched to any gene: 7. The CDR3 is made up of 15 amino acids. V and J are TRBV28 and TRBJ2-7, with 9 bases fitting TRBD2. This TCR derives from a man aged 18 to 30 in good health. The material sequenced was memory CD4+ T cells sorted from blood. Subset reported: CD45RA-negative fraction. In DNA, the CDR3 is TGTGCCAGCAGTTTTCGGGGCCTAGCGGGGTACGAGCAGTACTTC. Protein product: CASSFRGLAGYEQYF.